Presented here are 5 T cell receptor beta chains from one specimen sequenced in a study of T cell repertoires in cytomegalovirus infection. One entry per CDR3 protein, called by TCRdb with MiXCR from the reads. The table lists 400,000 or so distinct CDR3 sequences, 18% of them singletons, with about 10% in the top ten. The sequencing input was PBMCs. Every receptor here comes from a human donor in good health (CMV status not recorded). Some clones in this sample may be carry-over from other donors' samples.

There are many counts of this clonotype. The J gene is TRBJ1-1, the V gene TRBV7-8; the D is unclear. Trimming cost V 0 bases and J 10 bases, with 12 bases left between them. Germline lookup yields CDR1 SGHVS and CDR2 FQNEAQ. The CDR3 is 13 residues long. Here the CDR3 DNA reads TGTGCCAGCAGCTTAGCCCCCGCGGGTGTAGCTTTCTTT. Amino acid sequence: CASSLAPAGVAFF.

This clonotype was observed at least ten times. The chain recombines TRBV7-2 with TRBJ2-1; 11 bases agree with TRBD2. This CDR3 comprises 19 residues. J gave up 5 bases and V 5 bases, and 17 bases lay outside the gene matches. Germline loops: CDR1 SGHTA, CDR2 FQGNSA. The CDR3 DNA reads as TGTGCCAGCAGCCCCCCGGGTTCCCTAGCGGGAGGCGCCGACAATGAGCAGTTCTTC. This sequence encodes CASSPPGSLAGGADNEQFF.

The gene calls are TRBV11-2 and TRBJ1-1, with TRBD1 as a possible D gene (6 bases). Trimming pared 7 bases from V and 3 bases from J, leaving 15 bases between. The germline gives CDR1 SGHAT, CDR2 FQNNGV. The CDR3 length is 14 residues. CDR3 DNA: TGTGCCAGCACCAAAACAGGGCAACACACTGAAGCTTTCTTT. This encodes CASTKTGQHTEAFF.

The genes are TRBV7-2 and TRBJ2-2, with TRBD2 matching 10 bases. CDR3 length equals 15 residues. Germline CDR1 is SGHTA and CDR2 is FQGNSA. Losses at the gene ends were 7 bases for V and 4 bases for J; bases not matched to a gene: 6. The DNA of the CDR3 is TGTGCCAGCAAACTGAGACTAGCGGGCACCGGGGAGCTGTTTTTT. It encodes CASKLRLAGTGELFF.

The table lists this clonotype with many counts. The CDR3, as DNA: TGTGCCAGCAGCTTAGATGTAAGGTACTATGGCTACACCTTC. It encodes CASSLDVRYYGYTF. J is TRBJ1-2 and V is TRBV7-6; D unclear. The germline V gene has CDR1 SGHVS and CDR2 FNYEAQ. This CDR3 spans 14 amino acids. Trimming removed 1 base from V and 3 bases from J, with 9 bases in between.